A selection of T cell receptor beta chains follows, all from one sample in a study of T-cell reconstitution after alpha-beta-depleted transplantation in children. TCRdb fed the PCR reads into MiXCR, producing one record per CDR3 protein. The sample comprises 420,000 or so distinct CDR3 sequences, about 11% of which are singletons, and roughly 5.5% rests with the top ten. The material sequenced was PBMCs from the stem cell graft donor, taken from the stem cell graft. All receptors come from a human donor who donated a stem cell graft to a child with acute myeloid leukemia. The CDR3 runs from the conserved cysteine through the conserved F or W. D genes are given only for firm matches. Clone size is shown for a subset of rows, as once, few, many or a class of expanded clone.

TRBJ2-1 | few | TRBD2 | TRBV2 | TGTGCCAGCAATCTAGCGGGGGCTAATGAGCAGTTCTTC | CASNLAGANEQFF
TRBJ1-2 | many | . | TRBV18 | TGTGCCAGCTCCCCCGGAGTAGGACCCAACTATGGCTACACCTTC | CASSPGVGPNYGYTF
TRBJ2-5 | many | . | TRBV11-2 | TGTGCCAGCAGCTTTGGACAACTCCAAGAGACCCAGTACTTC | CASSFGQLQETQYF
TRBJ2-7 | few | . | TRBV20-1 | TGCAGTGCTATTGACCGGGAGCAGTACTTC | CSAIDREQYF
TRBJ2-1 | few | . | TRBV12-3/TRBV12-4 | TGTGCCAGCAGTGCCCAAGGGTCCGGGAAGCAGTTCTTC | CASSAQGSGKQFF
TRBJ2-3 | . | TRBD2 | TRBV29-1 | TGCAGCGTTGAAAGGACTAGCGGCACAGATACGCAGTATTTT | CSVERTSGTDTQYF
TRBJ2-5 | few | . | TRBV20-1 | TGCAGTGCTAGATTAGACCCGGAGACCCAGTACTTC | CSARLDPETQYF
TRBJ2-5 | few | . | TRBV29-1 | TGCAGAGGCCCCGGGACACCCCACCCGACCCAGTACTTC | CRGPGTPHPTQYF
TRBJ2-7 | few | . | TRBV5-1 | TGCGCCAGCAGCCCGGACCTACGGGGCCACGAGCAGTACTTC | CASSPDLRGHEQYF
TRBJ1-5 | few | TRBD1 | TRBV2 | TGTGCCAGCAGCCGCGGACAGGGTAGCAATCAGCCCCAGCATTTT | CASSRGQGSNQPQHF
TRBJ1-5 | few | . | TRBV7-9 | TGTGCCAGCAGCTTAGGGTTGGAGCCCCAGCATTTT | CASSLGLEPQHF
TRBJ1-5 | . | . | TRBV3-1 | TGTGCCAGCAGCCAATCAGGCCCCAATCAGCCCCAGCATTTT | CASSQSGPNQPQHF
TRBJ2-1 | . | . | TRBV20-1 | TGCAGTGTCACCCACACTAACTCCTACACTGAGCAGTTCTTC | CSVTHTNSYTEQFF
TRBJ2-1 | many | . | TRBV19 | TGTGCCAGTAGTATCAGGGTAGCGCGGTACAATGAGCAGTTCTTC | CASSIRVARYNEQFF
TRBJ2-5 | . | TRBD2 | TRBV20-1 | TGCAGTGCTGAGGGATCTAGCGGAGGGGACCAAGAGACCCAGTACTTC | CSAEGSSGGDQETQYF
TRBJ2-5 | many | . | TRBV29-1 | TGCAGCGCTCGGGGTGGACCAATTACCACAGAGACCCAGTACTTC | CSARGGPITTETQYF